This TCR beta chain was profiled in a study of blood T cells in healthy people across ages. General observations from the study: PBMC samples, being unsorted, prevented any conclusive comparison of naive and antigen-experienced cells.

The CDR3 totals 14 residues. CDR1 and CDR2 from the germline V gene are KGHSH and LQKENI. V lost 2 bases and J lost 7; bases outside the gene matches: 7. Primed by a sample-barcoded 5' primer and a J-beta primer mix, a second PCR proceeded for 7 to 11 cycles. Each of the cDNA molecules was tagged by a template-switch adaptor with 12 random nucleotides. Using its own MiXCR run on the 5' RACE reads, TCRdb lists one record per CDR3 protein. The repertoire holds about 900,000 distinct CDR3 sequences, with around 48% as singletons. On this clonotype itself: Antigen specificity is unknown.

The J gene is TRBJ1-2, the V gene TRBV18; TRBD1 agrees at 7 bases. The TCR sequence derives from a man aged 25 to 40 in good health. Sequencing was done on a sample of blood. The CDR3 DNA follows: TGTGCCAGCTCACCAAATAGGGACAGTTCTGGCTACACCTTC. Translated, it gives CASSPNRDSSGYTF.